This TCR beta chain was sequenced during a study of STAT5B mutations in CD4+ large granular lymphocyte leukemia. Study-level findings and limits: CD4-sorted patient repertoires seemed more clonal than healthy CD4+ repertoires.

Of note for this clone: Its specificity is unknown.

Using immunoSEQ multiplex PCR, the repertoire was profiled, and TCRdb retains in-frame clones only, with some absent. The repertoire has roughly 48,000 clones, less than 85% of them found once; the top ten carry more than 1.5%. CDR3 length equals 13 residues. The germline V gene encodes CDR1 MNHEY and CDR2 SMNVEV (reference sequence). Trimming took 6 bases from V and 2 from J, leaving 9 bases between them. Material: CD4+ T cells from blood buffy coats. The receptor's source is a human donor in good health. This rearrangement joins TRBV27 to TRBJ2-3; no reliable D call. In DNA, the CDR3 is TGTGCCAGCAGATTAGGGTTCACAGATACGCAGTATTTT. Amino acid sequence: CASRLGFTDTQYF.